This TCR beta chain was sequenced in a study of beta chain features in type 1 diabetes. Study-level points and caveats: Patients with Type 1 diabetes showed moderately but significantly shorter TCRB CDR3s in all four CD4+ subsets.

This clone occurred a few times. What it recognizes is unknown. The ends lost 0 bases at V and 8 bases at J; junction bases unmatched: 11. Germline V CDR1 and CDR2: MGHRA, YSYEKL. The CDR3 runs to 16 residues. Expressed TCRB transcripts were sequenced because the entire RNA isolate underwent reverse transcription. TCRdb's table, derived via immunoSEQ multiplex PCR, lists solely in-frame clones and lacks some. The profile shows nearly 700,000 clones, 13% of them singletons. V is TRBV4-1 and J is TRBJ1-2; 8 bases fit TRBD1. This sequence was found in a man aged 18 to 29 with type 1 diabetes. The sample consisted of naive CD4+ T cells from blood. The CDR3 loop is CASSQDRQGAWYGYTF. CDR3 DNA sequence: TGCGCCAGCAGCCAAGATCGGCAGGGGGCGTGGTACGGCTACACCTTC.